This T cell receptor (beta chain) was captured by sequencing in a study of cytomegalovirus exposure and HLA in healthy donors. Study overall: Earlier sequencing of 150 million to 200 million T cells yielded around 100 million unique TCR beta sequences. Among 350 to 500 genotyped donors, around 82% fell in the Caucasian-associated ancestry cluster. Study findings and constraints: In a later analysis, compared with equally common non-associated chains, HLA-associated beta chains were more expanded.

Of note for this clone: Its target is unknown.

Trimming cost V 8 bases and J 0 bases, with 10 bases left between them. Looked up from germline, CDR1 is LNHDA and CDR2 is SQIVND (reference sequence). This CDR3 is 13 amino acids long. Primers included in the PCR were 60 Vbeta and 13 Jbeta primers. The assay was immunoSEQ multiplex PCR, and TCRdb's table has in-frame clones only and misses some. The sample yields some 130,000 clones, roughly 78% seen once. The origin of this receptor is a man aged 45-65 years in good health and CMV-seropositive. The sample taken for sequencing was PBMCs. The chain carries TRBV19 and TRBJ1-1; the D is unclear. CDR3 amino acids: CASSVVVNTEAFF. CDR3 DNA: TGTGCCAGTTCGGTAGTTGTGAACACTGAAGCTTTCTTT.